This T cell receptor beta chain was recovered during a study of blood T cells in healthy people across ages. General study points: From one million sequenced T cells, diversity estimates were lower bounds.

CDR1 SEHNR and CDR2 FQNEAQ come from the germline V gene (reference sequence). This CDR3 has 15 amino acids. V shed 5 bases and J 5 bases; nucleotides not matched to a gene: 8. Note on this clonotype: Its antigen is as yet unknown.

A second PCR, run for about 7 to 11 cycles, used a sample-barcoded 5' primer plus a J-beta primer mix. TCRdb redid the calling of the 5' RACE reads with MiXCR, one entry per CDR3 protein. The sample records approximately 790,000 distinct CDR3 sequences, less than 80% being singletons. The chain uses TRBV7-9 and TRBJ2-3; 9 bases map to TRBD2. The sample was blood. This TCR was sampled from a man aged 25-45 years in good health. CDR3 bases: TGTGCCAGCAGCCCGCGGGGGGGCCTCGTAGATACGCAGTATTTT. Encoded protein: CASSPRGGLVDTQYF.